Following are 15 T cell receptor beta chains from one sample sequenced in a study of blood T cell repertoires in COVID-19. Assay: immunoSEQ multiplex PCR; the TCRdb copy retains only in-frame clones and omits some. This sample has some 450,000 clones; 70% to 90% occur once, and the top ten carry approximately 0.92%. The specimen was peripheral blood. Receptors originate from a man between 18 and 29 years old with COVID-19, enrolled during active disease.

The CDR3 region is CASSLGEEQFF. CDR3 bases: TGCGCCAGCAGCTTAGGAGAAGAGCAGTTCTTC. This chain joins TRBV5-1 and TRBJ2-1, with unresolved D. V gave up 2 bases and J gave up 10 bases, with 7 bases separating them. Germline CDR1 SGHRS, CDR2 YFSETQ. CDR3 size: 11 residues.

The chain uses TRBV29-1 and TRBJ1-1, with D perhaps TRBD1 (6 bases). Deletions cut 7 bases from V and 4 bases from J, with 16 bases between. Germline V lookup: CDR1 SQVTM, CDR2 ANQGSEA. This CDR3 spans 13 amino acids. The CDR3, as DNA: TGCAGCGCCTCATACAGGGTGGCCACTGAAGCTTTCTTT. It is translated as CSASYRVATEAFF.

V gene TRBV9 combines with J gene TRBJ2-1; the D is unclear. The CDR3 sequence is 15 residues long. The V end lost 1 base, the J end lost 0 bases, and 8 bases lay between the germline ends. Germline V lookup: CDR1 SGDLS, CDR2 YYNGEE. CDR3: CASSVSPSSYNEQFF. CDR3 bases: TGTGCCAGCAGCGTATCGCCGAGCTCCTACAATGAGCAGTTCTTC.

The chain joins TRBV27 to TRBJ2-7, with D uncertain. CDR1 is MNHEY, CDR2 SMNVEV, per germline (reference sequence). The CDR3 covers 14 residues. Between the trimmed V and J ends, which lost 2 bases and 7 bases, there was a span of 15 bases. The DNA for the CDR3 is TGTGCCAGCAGTTTAGCGCTAAATTACGAGGAGCAGTACTTC. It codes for CASSLALNYEEQYF.

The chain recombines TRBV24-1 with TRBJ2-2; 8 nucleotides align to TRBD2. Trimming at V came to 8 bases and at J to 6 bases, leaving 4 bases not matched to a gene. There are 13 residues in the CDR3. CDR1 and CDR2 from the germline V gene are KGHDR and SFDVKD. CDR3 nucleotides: TGTGCCACCACGACGGGAGGGCCCGGGGAGCTGTTTTTT. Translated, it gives CATTTGGPGELFF.

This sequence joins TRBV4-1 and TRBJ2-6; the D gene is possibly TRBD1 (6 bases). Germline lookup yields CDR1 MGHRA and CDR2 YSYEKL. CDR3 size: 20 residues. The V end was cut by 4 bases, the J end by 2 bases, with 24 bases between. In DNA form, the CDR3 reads TGCGCCAGCAGCCCATCCTTAGACAGGCCTCCCAGTACTGGGGCCAACGTCCTGACTTTC. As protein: CASSPSLDRPPSTGANVLTF.

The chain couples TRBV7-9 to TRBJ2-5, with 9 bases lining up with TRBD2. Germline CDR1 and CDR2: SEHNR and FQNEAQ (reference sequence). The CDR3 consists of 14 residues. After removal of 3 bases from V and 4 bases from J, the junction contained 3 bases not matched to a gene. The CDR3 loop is CASSFIAGAETQYF. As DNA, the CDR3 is TGTGCCAGCAGCTTTATAGCGGGAGCAGAGACCCAGTACTTC. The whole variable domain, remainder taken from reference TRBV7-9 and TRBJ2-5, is DTGVSQNPRHKITKRGQNVTFRCDPISEHNRLYWYRQTLGQGPEFLTYFQNEAQLEKSRLLSDRFSAERPKGSFSTLEIQRTEQGDSAMYLCASSFIAGAETQYFGPGTRLLVL.

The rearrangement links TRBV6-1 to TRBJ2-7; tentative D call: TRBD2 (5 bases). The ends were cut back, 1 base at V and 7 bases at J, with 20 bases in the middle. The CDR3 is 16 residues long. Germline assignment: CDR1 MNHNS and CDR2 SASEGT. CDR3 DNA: TGTGCCAGCAGTGAAGTGGTAGCCGGGATTATGGGGGAGCAGTACTTC. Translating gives CASSEVVAGIMGEQYF.

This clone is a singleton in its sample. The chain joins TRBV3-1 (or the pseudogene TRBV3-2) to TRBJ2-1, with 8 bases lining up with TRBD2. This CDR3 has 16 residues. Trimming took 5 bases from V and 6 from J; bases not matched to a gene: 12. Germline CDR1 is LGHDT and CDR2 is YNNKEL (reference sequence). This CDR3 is CASSSRLGSGINEQFF. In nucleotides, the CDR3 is TGTGCCAGCAGCTCCCGGTTAGGTAGCGGGATCAATGAGCAGTTCTTC.

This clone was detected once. CDR3 nucleotide sequence: TGCGCCAGCAGCCAAGATAGGGGGGGGCGGGACGAGCAGTACTTC. Translated, it gives CASSQDRGGRDEQYF. The chain uses TRBV4-1 and TRBJ2-7; possibly TRBD2 for D (7 bases). This CDR3 has 15 amino acids. CDR1 is MGHRA and CDR2 is YSYEKL in the germline V gene. Trimming cost V 0 bases and J 5 bases, with 14 bases left between them.

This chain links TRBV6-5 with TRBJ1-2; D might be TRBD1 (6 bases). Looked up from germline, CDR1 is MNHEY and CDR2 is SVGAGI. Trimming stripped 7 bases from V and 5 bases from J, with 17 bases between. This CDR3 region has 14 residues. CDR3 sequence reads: CASIPMDSGYGYTF. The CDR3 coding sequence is TGTGCCAGCATCCCAATGGACAGTGGGTATGGCTACACCTTC.

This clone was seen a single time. In DNA, the CDR3 is TGTGCCAGCAGTTTATTGGCAGGGTCGAAGAATGAAGCTTTCTTT. It yields the protein CASSLLAGSKNEAFF. The genes are TRBV27 and TRBJ1-1; D may be TRBD1 (5 bases). The CDR3 runs 15 residues. Trimming took 1 base from V and 7 from J, leaving 16 bases between them. Germline assignment: CDR1 MNHEY and CDR2 SMNVEV (reference sequence).

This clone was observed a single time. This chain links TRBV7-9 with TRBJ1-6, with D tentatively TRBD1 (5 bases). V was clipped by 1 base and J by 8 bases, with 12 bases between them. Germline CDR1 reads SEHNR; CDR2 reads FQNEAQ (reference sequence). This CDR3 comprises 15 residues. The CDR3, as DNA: TGTGCCAGCAGCTTAGGCAGGGCTCGAGATTCACCCCTCCACTTT. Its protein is CASSLGRARDSPLHF.

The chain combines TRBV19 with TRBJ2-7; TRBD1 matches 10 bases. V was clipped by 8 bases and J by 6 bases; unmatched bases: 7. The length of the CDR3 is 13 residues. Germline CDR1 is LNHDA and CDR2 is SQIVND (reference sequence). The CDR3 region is CASGGQGWVEQYF. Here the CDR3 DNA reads TGTGCCAGTGGGGGACAGGGGTGGGTCGAGCAGTACTTC.

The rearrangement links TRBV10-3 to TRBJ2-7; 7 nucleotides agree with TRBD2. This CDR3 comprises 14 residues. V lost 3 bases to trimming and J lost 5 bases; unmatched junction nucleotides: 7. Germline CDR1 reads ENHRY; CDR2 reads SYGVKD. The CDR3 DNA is TGTGCCATCAGTGACGCCGGGACTACTAACGAGCAGTACTTC. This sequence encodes CAISDAGTTNEQYF.